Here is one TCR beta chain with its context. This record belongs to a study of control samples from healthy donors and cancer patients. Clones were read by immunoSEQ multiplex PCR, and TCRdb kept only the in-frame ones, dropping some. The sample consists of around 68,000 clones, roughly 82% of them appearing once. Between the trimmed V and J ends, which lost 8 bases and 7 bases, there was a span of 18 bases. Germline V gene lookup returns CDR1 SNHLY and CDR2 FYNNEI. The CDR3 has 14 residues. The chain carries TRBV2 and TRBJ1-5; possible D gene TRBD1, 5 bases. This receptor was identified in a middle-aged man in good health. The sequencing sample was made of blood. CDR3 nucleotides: TGTGCCAGCTGCTCGATTGGGGCCCGGCAGCCCCAGCATTTT. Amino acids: CASCSIGARQPQHF.